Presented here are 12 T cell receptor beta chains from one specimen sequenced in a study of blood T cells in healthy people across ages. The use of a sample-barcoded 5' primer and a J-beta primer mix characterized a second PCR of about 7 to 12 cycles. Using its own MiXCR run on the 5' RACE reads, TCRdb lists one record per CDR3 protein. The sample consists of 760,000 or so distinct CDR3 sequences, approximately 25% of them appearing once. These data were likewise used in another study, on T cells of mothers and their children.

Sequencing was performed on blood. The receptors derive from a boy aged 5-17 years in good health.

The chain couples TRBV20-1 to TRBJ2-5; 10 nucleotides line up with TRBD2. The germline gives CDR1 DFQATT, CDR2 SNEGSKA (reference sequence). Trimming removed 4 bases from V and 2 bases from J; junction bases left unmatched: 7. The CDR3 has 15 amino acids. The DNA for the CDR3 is TGCAGTGCTACCACAAGCGGGAGGGGGCAAGAGACCCAGTACTTC. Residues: CSATTSGRGQETQYF.

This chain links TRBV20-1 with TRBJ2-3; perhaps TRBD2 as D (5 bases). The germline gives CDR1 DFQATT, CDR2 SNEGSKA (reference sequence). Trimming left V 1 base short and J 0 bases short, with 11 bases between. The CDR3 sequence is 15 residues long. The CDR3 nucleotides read TGCAGTGCTAGAGCACGGGGTTACAGCACAGATACGCAGTATTTT. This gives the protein CSARARGYSTDTQYF.

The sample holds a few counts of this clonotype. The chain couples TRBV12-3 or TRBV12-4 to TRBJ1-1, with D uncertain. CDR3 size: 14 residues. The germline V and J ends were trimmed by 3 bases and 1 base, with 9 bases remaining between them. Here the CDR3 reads CASSFGIGNTEAFF. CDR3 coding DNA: TGTGCCAGCAGTTTCGGAATTGGGAACACTGAAGCTTTCTTT.

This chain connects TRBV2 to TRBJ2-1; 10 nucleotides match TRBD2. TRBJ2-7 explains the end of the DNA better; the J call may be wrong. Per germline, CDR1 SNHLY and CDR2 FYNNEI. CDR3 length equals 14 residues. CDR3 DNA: TGTGCCAGCAGTCCTAGCGGGAGCGTGTACGAGCAGTACGTC. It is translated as CASSPSGSVYEQYV.

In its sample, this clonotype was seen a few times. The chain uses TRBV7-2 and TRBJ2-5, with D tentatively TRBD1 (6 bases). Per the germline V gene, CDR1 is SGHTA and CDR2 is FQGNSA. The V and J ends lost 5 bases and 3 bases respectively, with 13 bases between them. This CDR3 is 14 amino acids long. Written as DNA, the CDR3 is TGTGCCAGCAGCCCCGACAGGTTAAAAGAGACCCAGTACTTC. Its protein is CASSPDRLKETQYF.

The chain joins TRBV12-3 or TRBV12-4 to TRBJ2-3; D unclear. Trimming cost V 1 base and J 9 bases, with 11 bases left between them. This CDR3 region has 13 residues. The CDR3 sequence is CASSLEGPRTQYF. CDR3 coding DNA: TGTGCCAGCAGTTTAGAGGGTCCTAGGACGCAGTATTTT.

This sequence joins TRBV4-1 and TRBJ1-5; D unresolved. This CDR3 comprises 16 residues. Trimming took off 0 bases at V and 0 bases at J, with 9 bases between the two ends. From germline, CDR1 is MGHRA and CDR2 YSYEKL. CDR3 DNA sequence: TGCGCCAGCAGCCAAGATCAGGAAGCTAGCAATCAGCCCCAGCATTTT. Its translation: CASSQDQEASNQPQHF.

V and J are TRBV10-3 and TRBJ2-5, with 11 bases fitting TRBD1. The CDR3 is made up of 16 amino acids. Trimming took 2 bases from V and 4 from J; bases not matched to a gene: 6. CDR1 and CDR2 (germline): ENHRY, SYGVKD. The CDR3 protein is CAISEPGGTGGETQYF. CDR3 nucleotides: TGTGCCATCAGTGAGCCGGGGGGGACAGGGGGAGAGACCCAGTACTTC.

CDR3 nucleotide sequence: TGTGCCAACAGCAATGACAGGGCGATCTATGGCTACACCTTC. It translates to CANSNDRAIYGYTF. V gene TRBV6-6 combines with J gene TRBJ1-2; 7 bases match TRBD1. The V gene's germline CDR1 is MNHNY and CDR2 SVGAGI (reference sequence). V shed 10 bases and J 4 bases; nucleotides not matched to a gene: 12. The CDR3 extends over 14 amino acids.

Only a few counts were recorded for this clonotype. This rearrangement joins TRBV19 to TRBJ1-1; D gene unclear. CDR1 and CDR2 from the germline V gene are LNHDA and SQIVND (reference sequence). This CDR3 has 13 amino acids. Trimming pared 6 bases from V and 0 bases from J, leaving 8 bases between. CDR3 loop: CASRLELNTEAFF. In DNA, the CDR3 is TGTGCCAGTAGACTAGAACTGAACACTGAAGCTTTCTTT.

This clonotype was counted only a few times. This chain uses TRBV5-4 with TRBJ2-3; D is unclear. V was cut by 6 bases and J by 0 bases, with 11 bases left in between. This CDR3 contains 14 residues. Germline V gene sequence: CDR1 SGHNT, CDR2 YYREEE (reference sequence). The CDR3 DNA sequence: TGTGCCAGCAATTCGGCCTCTAGCACAGATACGCAGTATTTT. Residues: CASNSASSTDTQYF.

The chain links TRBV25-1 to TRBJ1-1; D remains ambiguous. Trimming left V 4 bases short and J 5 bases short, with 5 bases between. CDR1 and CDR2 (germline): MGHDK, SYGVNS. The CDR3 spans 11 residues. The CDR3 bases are TGTGCCAGCAGTGTATTTACTGAAGCTTTCTTT. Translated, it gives CASSVFTEAFF.